This T cell receptor beta chain emerged from a study of blood T cells in healthy people across ages. General observations from the study: Older age went with lower TCR beta diversity per million T cells, in a roughly linear way. Donor CMV infection status was unknown, possibly confounding age-related changes in expanded clonotypes. The long-lived group displayed more naive CD4+ cells, plus higher diversity, than the aged donors did.

A sample-barcoded 5' primer and a J-beta primer mix were used in a second PCR of roughly 7 to 12 cycles. TCRdb independently ran MiXCR on the 5' RACE reads; one entry per CDR3 protein. This table has about 1.8 million distinct CDR3 sequences, around half appearing once. V dropped 2 bases and J dropped 5; count of bases not matched to a gene: 5. The CDR3 totals 15 residues. CDR1 is LGHDT and CDR2 is YNNKEL in the germline V gene (reference sequence). Concerning this clonotype: Its specificity is not known.

Those donating, healthy Caucasian individuals from Russia, were aged roughly 6 to 90. Sequencing input: blood. This sequence joins TRBV3-1 and TRBJ2-7, with 11 nucleotides matching TRBD1. This clonotype was sampled from a woman aged 40 to 49 in good health. CDR3 sequence reads: CASSQTRDRGNEQYF. CDR3 DNA: TGTGCCAGCAGCCAAACCCGGGACAGGGGGAACGAGCAGTACTTC.